The 21 T cell receptor beta chains below were found in one sample sequenced in a study of shared clonotypes between healthy human individuals. Using immunoSEQ multiplex PCR, the repertoire was profiled, and TCRdb retains in-frame clones only, with some absent. This sample yields 2,500,000 or so clones, of which more than 90% are seen a single time; roughly 0.14% belongs to the top ten. Material: naive CD4+ T cells sorted from blood. The subset here: CD45RA+ positively selected. The receptors stem from a man younger than 30 in good health.

As DNA, the CDR3 is TGTGCCAGTAGGATCAGACTTTCGGGACTAGCGGGAGTAGGTACCGGGGAGCTGTTTTTT. It encodes CASRIRLSGLAGVGTGELFF. V and J are TRBV19 and TRBJ2-2; the match to TRBD2 covers 14 bases. The CDR3 has 20 residues. J lost 5 bases, V lost 6 bases, and 17 bases had no gene match. Germline CDR1 is LNHDA and CDR2 is SQIVND (reference sequence). Full variable domain (remainder filled in from reference TRBV19 and TRBJ2-2): DGGITQSPKYLFRKEGQNVTLSCEQNLNHDAMYWYRQDPGQGLRLIYYSQIVNDFQKGDIAEGYSVSREKKESFPLTVTSAQKNPTAFYLCASRIRLSGLAGVGTGELFFGEGSRLTVL.

The V gene is TRBV6-5, the J gene TRBJ1-3, with D uncertain. Looked up from germline, CDR1 is MNHEY and CDR2 is SVGAGI. V was clipped by 6 bases and J by 6 bases, with 9 bases between them. This CDR3 has 12 residues. The CDR3 loop reads CASSNTINTIYF. The CDR3 DNA reads as TGTGCCAGCAGCAACACCATAAACACCATATATTTT.

This clone appeared once. The V call is TRBV2, the J call TRBJ2-7; D is perhaps TRBD2 (5 bases). Trimming pared 3 bases from V and 0 bases from J, leaving 9 bases between. Per germline, CDR1 SNHLY and CDR2 FYNNEI. There are 14 residues in the CDR3. The CDR3: CASSDEGGSYEQYF. The CDR3 region has the DNA TGTGCCAGCAGTGACGAGGGCGGCTCCTACGAGCAGTACTTC. Full variable domain (rest looked up from reference TRBV2 and TRBJ2-7): EPEVTQTPSHQVTQMGQEVILRCVPISNHLYFYWYRQILGQKVEFLVSFYNNEISEKSEIFDDQFSVERPDGSNFTLKIRSTKLEDSAMYFCASSDEGGSYEQYFGPGTRLTVT.

This clone was seen a single time. V gene TRBV9 combines with J gene TRBJ2-1; D possibly corresponds to TRBD2 (6 bases). V was cut by 0 bases and J by 2 bases, with 9 bases left in between. Germline CDR1 SGDLS, CDR2 YYNGEE. The CDR3 length is 15 residues. CDR3 sequence (DNA): TGTGCCAGCAGCGTAGCGGGAGACCCCTACAATGAGCAGTTCTTC. It yields the protein CASSVAGDPYNEQFF.

This rearrangement joins TRBV30 to TRBJ1-5, with no clear D. The ends were cut back, 0 bases at V and 4 bases at J, with 10 bases in the middle. This CDR3 is built from 14 residues. Germline V gene sequence: CDR1 GTSNPN, CDR2 SVGIG (reference sequence). DNA for the CDR3: TGTGCCTGGAGTGTACAAAACGGAAATCAGCCCCAGCATTTT. It specifies CAWSVQNGNQPQHF.

This chain connects TRBV19 to TRBJ2-5; D perhaps matches TRBD2 (7 bases). Trimming removed 5 bases from V and 3 bases from J, with 19 bases in between. This CDR3 contains 16 residues. Per the germline V gene, CDR1 is LNHDA and CDR2 is SQIVND (reference sequence). CDR3 region: CASSSLGGAKKETQYF. In nucleotides, the CDR3 is TGTGCCAGTAGTTCCCTGGGGGGGGCCAAGAAAGAGACCCAGTACTTC. Looking up the rest from reference TRBV19 and TRBJ2-5 gives the full variable domain: DGGITQSPKYLFRKEGQNVTLSCEQNLNHDAMYWYRQDPGQGLRLIYYSQIVNDFQKGDIAEGYSVSREKKESFPLTVTSAQKNPTAFYLCASSSLGGAKKETQYFGPGTRLLVL.

The chain combines TRBV19 with TRBJ2-1, with D perhaps TRBD2 (6 bases). Germline loops: CDR1 LNHDA, CDR2 SQIVND (reference sequence). V lost 3 bases, J lost 15 bases, and 18 bases lay in between. The CDR3 sequence is 13 residues long. This CDR3 is CASSITGDSYRFF. The CDR3 DNA follows: TGTGCCAGTAGTATTACCGGGGACTCTTACCGGTTCTTC.

On this clone itself: The same CDR3 arises from other DNA sequences in this sample as well. V gene TRBV9 combines with J gene TRBJ1-1; D gene unclear. This CDR3 spans 14 amino acids. The germline V gene encodes CDR1 SGDLS and CDR2 YYNGEE. V shed 0 bases and J shed 0 bases, with 6 bases lying between them. The CDR3 sequence: CASSVEGMNTEAFF. The DNA of the CDR3 is TGTGCCAGCAGCGTAGAGGGTATGAACACTGAAGCTTTCTTT.

This sequence joins TRBV5-6 and TRBJ2-3; no firm D call. The CDR3 covers 16 residues. V lost 2 bases, J lost 2 bases, and 15 bases lay in between. Looked up from germline, CDR1 is SGHDT and CDR2 is YYEEEE. This CDR3 reads CASSFSGEAYTDTQYF. The CDR3 DNA reads as TGTGCCAGCAGCTTTAGTGGAGAAGCTTACACAGATACGCAGTATTTT.

This clone was recorded only once. This chain connects TRBV27 to TRBJ1-2; D remains ambiguous. The CDR3 loop spans 12 amino acids. Germline V gene sequence: CDR1 MNHEY, CDR2 SMNVEV (reference sequence). Trimming removed 6 bases at V and 8 bases at J, with 13 bases between. Here the CDR3 reads CASRFPGAGYTF. The CDR3 nucleotides are TGTGCCAGCAGATTCCCAGGAGCCGGCTACACCTTC.

The rearrangement links TRBV10-3 to TRBJ1-1; D gene unclear. Germline CDR1 ENHRY, CDR2 SYGVKD. V lost 3 bases and J lost 5, with 16 bases in between. This CDR3 is 15 amino acids long. CDR3 coding DNA: TGTGCCATCAGTGAAGTCGTAGCCGCCGGGACTGAAGCTTTCTTT. Protein: CAISEVVAAGTEAFF.

The chain recombines TRBV4-3 with TRBJ2-3; D possibly corresponds to TRBD2 (6 bases). Germline loops: CDR1 LGHNA, CDR2 YSLEER. V lost 0 bases, J lost 2 bases, and 12 bases lay in between. CDR3 size: 16 residues. The CDR3 spells CASSQDWGLNTDTQYF. CDR3 nucleotide sequence: TGCGCCAGCAGCCAAGATTGGGGACTCAACACAGATACGCAGTATTTT.

V is TRBV14 and J is TRBJ2-1; 10 bases fit TRBD1. The CDR3 is 13 residues long. J lost 7 bases, V lost 4 bases, and 1 base had no gene match. Germline values: CDR1 SGHDN, CDR2 FVKESK. The CDR3 region is CASSPGQGNEQFF. The CDR3, as DNA: TGTGCCAGCAGCCCGGGACAGGGGAATGAGCAGTTCTTC.

The CDR3 DNA is TGCAGCCTTCCGAGCGGCAATGAGCAGTTCTTC. Residues: CSLPSGNEQFF. The rearrangement joins TRBV29-1 to TRBJ2-1; D is perhaps TRBD2 (5 bases). The V and J ends lost 8 bases and 6 bases respectively, with 11 bases between them. CDR1 SQVTM and CDR2 ANQGSEA come from the germline V gene. The CDR3 contains 11 residues.

The V gene is TRBV30, the J gene TRBJ2-1, with 9 positions matching TRBD1. The V segment lost 5 bases and the J segment 1 base; nucleotides outside the gene matches: 12. The CDR3 has 17 residues. The germline CDR1 and CDR2 sequences are GTSNPN and SVGIG (reference sequence). CDR3 DNA sequence: TGTGCCTGGTGCCGACCTACAGGGGGCCCATCCTACAATGAGCAGTTCTTC. Its protein product is CAWCRPTGGPSYNEQFF.

The sample holds one count of this clone. V and J are TRBV28 and TRBJ2-4, with D tentatively TRBD2 (6 bases). This CDR3 region has 16 residues. Trimming left V 6 bases short and J 0 bases short, with 15 bases between. Germline V lookup: CDR1 MDHEN, CDR2 SYDVKM. CDR3 coding DNA: TGTGCCAGCAGCTCCGGCGGGGAAATAGCCAAAAACATTCAGTACTTC. Its protein is CASSSGGEIAKNIQYF.

The genes are TRBV28 and TRBJ1-4, with D perhaps TRBD1 (6 bases). V was trimmed by 0 bases and J by 8 bases, leaving 10 bases between them. The germline gives CDR1 MDHEN, CDR2 SYDVKM. This CDR3 spans 14 amino acids. The CDR3 loop reads CASSLWGGREKLFF. The CDR3 nucleotides are TGTGCCAGCAGTTTATGGGGGGGCCGGGAAAAACTGTTTTTT. Filled out from reference TRBV28 and TRBJ1-4, the complete variable domain reads DVKVTQSSRYLVKRTGEKVFLECVQDMDHENMFWYRQDPGLGLRLIYFSYDVKMKEKGDIPEGYSVSREKKERFSLILESASTNQTSMYLCASSLWGGREKLFFGSGTQLSVL.

This chain uses TRBV28 with TRBJ1-3; 8 nucleotides line up with TRBD1. The germline gives CDR1 MDHEN, CDR2 SYDVKM. After removal of 3 bases from V and 1 base from J, the junction contained 11 bases not matched to a gene. This CDR3 is 18 amino acids long. CDR3 protein: CASSLGSARGRSGNTIYF. The CDR3 nucleotides read TGTGCCAGCAGTTTGGGTTCGGCCAGGGGGCGATCTGGAAACACCATATATTTT.

In its sample, this clone was seen a few times. The CDR3 reads CARMAHSYEQYF. CDR3 in DNA: TGTGCCAGAATGGCCCACTCCTACGAGCAGTACTTC. The J gene is TRBJ2-7, the V gene TRBV5-3; D gene ambiguous. TRBV5-3 is filed as an ORF, its function uncertain. V dropped 6 bases and J dropped 0 bases, with 7 bases sitting between them. The CDR3 runs 12 residues.

This chain links TRBV5-6 with TRBJ1-2, with D unclear. The germline V gene has CDR1 SGHDT and CDR2 YYEEEE. V lost 1 base, J lost 8 bases, and 15 bases lay in between. The CDR3 loop spans 14 amino acids. CDR3 nucleotides: TGTGCCAGCAGCTTGAGTGCGGGGTACGGAGGCTACACCTTC. Translated: CASSLSAGYGGYTF.

The J gene is TRBJ2-2, the V gene TRBV6-6; D is unclear. Germline V gene lookup returns CDR1 MNHNY and CDR2 SVGAGI (reference sequence). The V gene lost 11 bases and the J gene lost 1 base, with 14 bases spanning the gap. The CDR3 covers 14 residues. The CDR3 nucleotides read TGTGCCTCCCGGCCGGAACGGAACACCGGGGAGCTGTTTTTT. It specifies CASRPERNTGELFF.